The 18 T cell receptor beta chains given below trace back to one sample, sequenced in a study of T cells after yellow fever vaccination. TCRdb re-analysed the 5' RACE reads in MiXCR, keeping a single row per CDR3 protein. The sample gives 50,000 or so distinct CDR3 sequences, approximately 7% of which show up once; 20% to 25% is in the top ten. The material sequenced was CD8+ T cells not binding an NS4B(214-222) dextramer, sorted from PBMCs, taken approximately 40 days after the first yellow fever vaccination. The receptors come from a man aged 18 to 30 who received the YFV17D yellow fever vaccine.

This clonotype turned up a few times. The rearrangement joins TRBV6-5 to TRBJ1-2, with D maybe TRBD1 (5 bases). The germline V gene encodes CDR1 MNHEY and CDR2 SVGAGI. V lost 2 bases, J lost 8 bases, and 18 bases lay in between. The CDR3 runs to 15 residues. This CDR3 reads CASSYNPAPGTGYTF. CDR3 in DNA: TGTGCCAGCAGTTACAATCCAGCCCCAGGGACCGGCTACACCTTC.

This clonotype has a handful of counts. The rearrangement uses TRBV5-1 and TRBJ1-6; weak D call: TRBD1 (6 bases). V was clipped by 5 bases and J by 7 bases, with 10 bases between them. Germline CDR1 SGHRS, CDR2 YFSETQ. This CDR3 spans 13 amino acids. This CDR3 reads CASRSGQNSPLHF. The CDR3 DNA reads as TGCGCCAGCAGGTCTGGACAGAATTCACCCCTCCACTTT.

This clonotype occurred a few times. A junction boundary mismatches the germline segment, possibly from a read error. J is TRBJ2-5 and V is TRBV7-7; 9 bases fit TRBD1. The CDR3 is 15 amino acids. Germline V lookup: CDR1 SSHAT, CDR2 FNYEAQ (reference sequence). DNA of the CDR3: TGTGCTAGCAGCTTACCGGGACAGGGCCAAGAGACCCAGTACTTC. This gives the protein CASSLPGQGQETQYF.

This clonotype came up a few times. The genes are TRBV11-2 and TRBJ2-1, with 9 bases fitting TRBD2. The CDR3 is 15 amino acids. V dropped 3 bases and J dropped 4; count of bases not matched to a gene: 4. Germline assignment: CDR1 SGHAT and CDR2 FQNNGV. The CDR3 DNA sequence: TGTGCCAGCAGCTTGGCTAGCGGGGTGTACAATGAGCAGTTCTTC. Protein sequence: CASSLASGVYNEQFF.

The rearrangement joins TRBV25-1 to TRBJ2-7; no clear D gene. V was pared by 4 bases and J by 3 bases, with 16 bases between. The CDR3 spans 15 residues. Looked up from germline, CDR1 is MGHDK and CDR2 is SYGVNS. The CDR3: CASSARKGPLYEQYF. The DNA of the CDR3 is TGTGCCAGCAGTGCCCGCAAAGGACCCCTCTACGAGCAGTACTTC.

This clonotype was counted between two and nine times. This CDR3 is CASSEPWPDTEAFF. The CDR3, as DNA: TGTGCCAGCAGTGAACCTTGGCCGGACACTGAAGCTTTCTTT. This chain joins TRBV6-1 and TRBJ1-1; D is unclear. V gave up 2 bases and J gave up 3 bases, with 10 bases separating them. The length of the CDR3 is 14 residues. Germline V gene data show CDR1 as MNHNS and CDR2 as SASEGT.

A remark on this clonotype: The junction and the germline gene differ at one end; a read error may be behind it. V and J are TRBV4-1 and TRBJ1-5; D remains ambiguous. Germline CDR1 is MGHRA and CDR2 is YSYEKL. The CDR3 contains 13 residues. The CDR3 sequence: CASSPYSTQPQHF. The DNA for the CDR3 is TGCGCCAGCAGCCCCTATAGCACTCAGCCCCAGCATTTT.

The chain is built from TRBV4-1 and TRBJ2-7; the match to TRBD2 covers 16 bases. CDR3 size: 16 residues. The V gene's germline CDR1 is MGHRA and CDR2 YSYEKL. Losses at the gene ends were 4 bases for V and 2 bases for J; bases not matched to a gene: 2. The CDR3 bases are TGCGCCAGCAGCCCGGGGACTAGCGGGGGGGCCTACGAGCAGTACTTC. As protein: CASSPGTSGGAYEQYF.

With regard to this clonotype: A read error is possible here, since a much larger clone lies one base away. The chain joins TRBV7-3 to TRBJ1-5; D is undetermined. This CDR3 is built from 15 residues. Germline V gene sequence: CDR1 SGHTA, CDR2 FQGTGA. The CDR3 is CASSLSRNSKQPQHF. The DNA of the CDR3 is TGTGCCAGCAGCTTATCCCGAAATAGCAAACAGCCCCAGCATTTT.

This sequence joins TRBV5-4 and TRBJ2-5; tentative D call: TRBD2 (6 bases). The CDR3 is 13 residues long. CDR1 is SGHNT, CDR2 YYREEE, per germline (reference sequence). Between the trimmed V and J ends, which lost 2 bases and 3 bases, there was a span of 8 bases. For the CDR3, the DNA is TGTGCCAGCAGCTTTGTAGCGGAAGAGACCCAGTACTTC. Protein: CASSFVAEETQYF.

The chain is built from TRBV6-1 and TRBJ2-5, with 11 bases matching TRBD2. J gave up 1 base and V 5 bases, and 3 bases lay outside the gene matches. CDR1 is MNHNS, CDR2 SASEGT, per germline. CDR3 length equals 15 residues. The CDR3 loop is CASSPSGGLQETQYF. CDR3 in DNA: TGTGCCAGCAGTCCTAGCGGGGGGCTCCAAGAGACCCAGTACTTC.

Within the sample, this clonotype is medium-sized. CDR3 in DNA: TGTGCCAGCAGTTCCTTTCCCCGCAGCGAGCAGTACGTC. Residues: CASSSFPRSEQYV. V and J are TRBV6-5 and TRBJ2-7; D is ambiguous. Germline-derived CDR1 and CDR2 are MNHEY and SVGAGI. The V gene lost 4 bases and the J gene lost 6 bases, with 13 bases spanning the gap. This CDR3 region has 13 residues.

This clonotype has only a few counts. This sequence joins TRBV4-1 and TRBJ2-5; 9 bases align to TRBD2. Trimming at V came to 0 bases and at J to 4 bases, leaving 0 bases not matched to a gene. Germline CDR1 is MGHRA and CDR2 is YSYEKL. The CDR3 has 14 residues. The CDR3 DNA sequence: TGCGCCAGCAGCCAAGAGCGGGGGGGAGAGACCCAGTACTTC. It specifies CASSQERGGETQYF.

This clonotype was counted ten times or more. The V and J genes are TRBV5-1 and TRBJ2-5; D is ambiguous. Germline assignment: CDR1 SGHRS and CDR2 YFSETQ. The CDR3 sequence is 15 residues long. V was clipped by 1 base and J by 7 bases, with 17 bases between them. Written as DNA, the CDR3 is TGCGCCAGCAGCTTGCGAGACTCTTCGCAAATGACCCAGTACTTC. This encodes CASSLRDSSQMTQYF.

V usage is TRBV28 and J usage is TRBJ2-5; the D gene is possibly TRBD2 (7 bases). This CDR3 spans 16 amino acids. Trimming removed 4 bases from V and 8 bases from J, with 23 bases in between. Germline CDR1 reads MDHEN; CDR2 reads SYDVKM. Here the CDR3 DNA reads TGTGCCAGCAGTTCCGGGGAGGGGGGGAAGAAGAGAACCCAGTACTTC. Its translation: CASSSGEGGKKRTQYF.

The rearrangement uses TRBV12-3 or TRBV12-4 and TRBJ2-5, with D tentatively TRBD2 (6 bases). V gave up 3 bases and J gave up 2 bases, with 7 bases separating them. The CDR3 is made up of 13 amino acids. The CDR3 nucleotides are TGTGCCAGCAGTTTCGGGGGTCAAGAGACCCAGTACTTC. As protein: CASSFGGQETQYF.

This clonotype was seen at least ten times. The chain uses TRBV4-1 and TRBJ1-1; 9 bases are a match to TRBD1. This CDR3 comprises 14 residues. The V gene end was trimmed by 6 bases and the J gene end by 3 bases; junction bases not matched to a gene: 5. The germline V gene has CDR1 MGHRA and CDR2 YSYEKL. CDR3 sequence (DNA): TGCGCCAGCAGGACAGGGGGGACCTACACTGAAGCTTTCTTT. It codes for CASRTGGTYTEAFF.

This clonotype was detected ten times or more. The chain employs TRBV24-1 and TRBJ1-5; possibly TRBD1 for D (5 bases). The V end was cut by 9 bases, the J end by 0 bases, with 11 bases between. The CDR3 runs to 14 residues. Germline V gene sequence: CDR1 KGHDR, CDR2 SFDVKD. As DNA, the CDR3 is TGTGCCACCTCTTCGGGGGATAGCAATCAGCCCCAGCATTTT. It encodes CATSSGDSNQPQHF.